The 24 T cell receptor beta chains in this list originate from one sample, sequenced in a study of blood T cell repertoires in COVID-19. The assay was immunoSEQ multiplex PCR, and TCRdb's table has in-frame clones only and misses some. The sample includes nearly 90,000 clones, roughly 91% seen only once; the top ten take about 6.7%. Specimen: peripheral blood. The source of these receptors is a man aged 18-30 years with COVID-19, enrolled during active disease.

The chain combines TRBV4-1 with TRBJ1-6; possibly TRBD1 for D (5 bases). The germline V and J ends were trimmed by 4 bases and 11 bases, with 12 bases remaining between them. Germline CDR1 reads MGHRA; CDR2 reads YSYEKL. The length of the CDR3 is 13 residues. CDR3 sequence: CASSRGISAPLHF. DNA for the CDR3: TGCGCCAGCAGCCGGGGCATTAGTGCACCCCTCCACTTT.

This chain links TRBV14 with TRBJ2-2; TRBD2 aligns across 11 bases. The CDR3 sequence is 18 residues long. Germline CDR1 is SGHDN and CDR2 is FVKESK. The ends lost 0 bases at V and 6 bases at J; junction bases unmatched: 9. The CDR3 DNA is TGTGCCAGCAGCCAAGATGTAGCGGGAGGGCCGGGTTCCGGGGAGCTGTTTTTT. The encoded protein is CASSQDVAGGPGSGELFF.

CDR3: CASSSGLAGPNEQFF. CDR3 DNA: TGTGCCAGCAGCTCGGGACTAGCGGGCCCCAATGAGCAGTTCTTC. This chain joins TRBV7-9 and TRBJ2-1; 12 bases match TRBD2. Germline values: CDR1 SEHNR, CDR2 FQNEAQ (reference sequence). With V trimmed by 4 bases and J by 6 bases, 4 bases remained unmatched. This CDR3 is built from 15 residues.

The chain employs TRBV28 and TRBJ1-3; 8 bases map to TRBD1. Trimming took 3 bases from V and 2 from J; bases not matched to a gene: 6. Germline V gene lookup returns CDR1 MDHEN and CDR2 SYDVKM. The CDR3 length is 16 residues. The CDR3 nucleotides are TGTGCCAGCAGTTTTACAAGGGGACAGGCTGGAAACACCATATATTTT. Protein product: CASSFTRGQAGNTIYF.

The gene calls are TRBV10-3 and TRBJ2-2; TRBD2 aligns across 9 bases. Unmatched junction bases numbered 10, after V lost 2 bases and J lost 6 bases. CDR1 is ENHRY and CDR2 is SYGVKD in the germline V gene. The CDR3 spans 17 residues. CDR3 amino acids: CAISESPGLASSGELFF. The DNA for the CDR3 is TGTGCCATCAGTGAGAGTCCGGGACTAGCATCCTCCGGGGAGCTGTTTTTT.

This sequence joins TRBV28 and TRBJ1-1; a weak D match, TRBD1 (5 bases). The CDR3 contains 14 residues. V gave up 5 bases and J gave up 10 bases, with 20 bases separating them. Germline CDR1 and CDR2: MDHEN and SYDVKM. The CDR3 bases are TGTGCCAGCAGTGCAAACAGGAACCACCGCGGAGCTTTCTTT. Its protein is CASSANRNHRGAFF.

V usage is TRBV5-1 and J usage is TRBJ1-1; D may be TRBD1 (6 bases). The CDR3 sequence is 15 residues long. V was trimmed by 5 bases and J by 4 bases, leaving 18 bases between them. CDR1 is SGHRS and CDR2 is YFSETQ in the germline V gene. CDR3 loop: CASRVFTGLGTEAFF. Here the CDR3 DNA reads TGCGCCAGCAGGGTCTTCACAGGGTTAGGCACTGAAGCTTTCTTT.

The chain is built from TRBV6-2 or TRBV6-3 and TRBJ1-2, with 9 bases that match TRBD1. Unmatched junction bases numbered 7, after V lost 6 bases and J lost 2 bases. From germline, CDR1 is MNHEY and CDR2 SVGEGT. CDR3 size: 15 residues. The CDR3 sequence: CASSVPGQGNYGYTF. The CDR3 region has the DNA TGTGCCAGCAGCGTCCCGGGACAGGGAAACTATGGCTACACCTTC.

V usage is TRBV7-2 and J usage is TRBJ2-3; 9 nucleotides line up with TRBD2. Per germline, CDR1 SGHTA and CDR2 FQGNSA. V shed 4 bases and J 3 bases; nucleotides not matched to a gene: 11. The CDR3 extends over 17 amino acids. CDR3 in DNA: TGTGCCAGCAGCTCCGACCCAGCGGGAGGCTATACAGATACGCAGTATTTT. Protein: CASSSDPAGGYTDTQYF.

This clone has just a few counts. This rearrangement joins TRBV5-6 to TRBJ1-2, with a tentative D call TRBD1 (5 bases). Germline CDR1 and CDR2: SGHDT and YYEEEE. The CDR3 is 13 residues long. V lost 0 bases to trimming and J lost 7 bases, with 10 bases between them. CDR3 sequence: CASSLDRTGGYTF. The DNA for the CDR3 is TGTGCCAGCAGCTTGGACAGGACGGGTGGCTACACCTTC.

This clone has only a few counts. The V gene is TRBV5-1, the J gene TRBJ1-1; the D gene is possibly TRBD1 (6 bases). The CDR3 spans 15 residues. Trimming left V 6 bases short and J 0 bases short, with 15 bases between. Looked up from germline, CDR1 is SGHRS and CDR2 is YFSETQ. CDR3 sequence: CASTRGQILNTEAFF. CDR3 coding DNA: TGCGCCAGCACTCGAGGACAGATACTGAACACTGAAGCTTTCTTT.

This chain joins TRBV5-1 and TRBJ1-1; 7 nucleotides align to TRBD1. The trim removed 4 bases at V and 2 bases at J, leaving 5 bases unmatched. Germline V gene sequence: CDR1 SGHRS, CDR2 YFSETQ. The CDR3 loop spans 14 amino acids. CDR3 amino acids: CASSRRQGNTEAFF. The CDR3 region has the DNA TGCGCCAGCAGCCGTAGACAGGGAAACACTGAAGCTTTCTTT.

The CDR3 DNA reads TGTGCCAGCAGCCTGGGACAGGGCTCGGTTGAAGCTTTCTTT. Protein product: CASSLGQGSVEAFF. The V and J genes are TRBV7-2 and TRBJ1-1; 9 nucleotides match TRBD1. Germline CDR1 and CDR2: SGHTA and FQGNSA. The CDR3 consists of 14 residues. Trimming cost V 5 bases and J 7 bases; bases outside gene matches: 8.

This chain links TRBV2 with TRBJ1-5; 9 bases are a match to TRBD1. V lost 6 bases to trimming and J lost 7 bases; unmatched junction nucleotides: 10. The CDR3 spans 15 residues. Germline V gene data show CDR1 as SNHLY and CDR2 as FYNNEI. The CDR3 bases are TGTGCCAGCAGAGAGGACAGGGGCACGTACCAGCCCCAGCATTTT. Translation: CASREDRGTYQPQHF. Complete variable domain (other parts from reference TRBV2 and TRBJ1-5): EPEVTQTPSHQVTQMGQEVILRCVPISNHLYFYWYRQILGQKVEFLVSFYNNEISEKSEIFDDQFSVERPDGSNFTLKIRSTKLEDSAMYFCASREDRGTYQPQHFGDGTRLSIL.

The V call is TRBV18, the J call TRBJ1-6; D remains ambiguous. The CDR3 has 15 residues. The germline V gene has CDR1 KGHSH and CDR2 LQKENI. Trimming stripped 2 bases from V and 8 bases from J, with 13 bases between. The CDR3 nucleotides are TGTGCCAGCTCACCATACAGTCCTCGAGATTCACCCCTCCACTTT. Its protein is CASSPYSPRDSPLHF.

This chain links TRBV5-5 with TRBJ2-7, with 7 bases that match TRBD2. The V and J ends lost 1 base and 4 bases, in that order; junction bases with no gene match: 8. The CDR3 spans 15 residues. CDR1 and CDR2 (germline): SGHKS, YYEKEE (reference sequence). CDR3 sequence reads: CASSLWGGRGYEQYF. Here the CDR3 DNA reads TGTGCCAGCAGCTTGTGGGGCGGGAGAGGGTACGAGCAGTACTTC.

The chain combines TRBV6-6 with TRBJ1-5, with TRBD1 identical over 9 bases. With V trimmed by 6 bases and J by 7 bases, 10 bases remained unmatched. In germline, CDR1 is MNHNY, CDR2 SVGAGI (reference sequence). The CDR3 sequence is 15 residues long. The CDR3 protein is CASSTGTGSGQPQHF. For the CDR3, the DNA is TGTGCCAGCAGCACCGGGACAGGGTCGGGCCAGCCCCAGCATTTT.

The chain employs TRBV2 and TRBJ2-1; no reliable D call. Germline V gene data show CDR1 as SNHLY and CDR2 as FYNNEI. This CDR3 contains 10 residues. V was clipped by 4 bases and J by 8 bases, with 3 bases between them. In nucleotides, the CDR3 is TGTGCCAGCAGTGTAGATGAGCAGTTCTTC. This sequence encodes CASSVDEQFF. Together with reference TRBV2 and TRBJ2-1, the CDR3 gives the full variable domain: EPEVTQTPSHQVTQMGQEVILRCVPISNHLYFYWYRQILGQKVEFLVSFYNNEISEKSEIFDDQFSVERPDGSNFTLKIRSTKLEDSAMYFCASSVDEQFFGPGTRLTVL.

The CDR3 DNA reads TGCAGCGTTACACCTGCTCGGCAGGGTGGTGAGCAGTTCTTC. Residues: CSVTPARQGGEQFF. This chain uses TRBV29-1 with TRBJ2-1; possible D gene TRBD1, 5 bases. The CDR3 loop spans 14 amino acids. From germline, CDR1 is SQVTM and CDR2 ANQGSEA. Trimming left V 5 bases short and J 9 bases short, with 20 bases between.

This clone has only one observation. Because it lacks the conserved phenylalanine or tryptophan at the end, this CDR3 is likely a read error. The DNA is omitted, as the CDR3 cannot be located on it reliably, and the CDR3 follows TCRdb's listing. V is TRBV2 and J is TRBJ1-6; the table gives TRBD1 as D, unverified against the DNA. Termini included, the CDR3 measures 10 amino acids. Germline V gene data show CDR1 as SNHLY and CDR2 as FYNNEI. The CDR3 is CASRGNRATL.

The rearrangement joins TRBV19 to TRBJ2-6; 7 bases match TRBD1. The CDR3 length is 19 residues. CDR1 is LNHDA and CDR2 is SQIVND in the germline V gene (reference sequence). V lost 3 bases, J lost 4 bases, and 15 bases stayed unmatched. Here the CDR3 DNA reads TGTGCCAGTAGTATGATCAGGGGACAGTTGTTGTCCGGGGCCAACGTCCTGACTTTC. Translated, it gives CASSMIRGQLLSGANVLTF.

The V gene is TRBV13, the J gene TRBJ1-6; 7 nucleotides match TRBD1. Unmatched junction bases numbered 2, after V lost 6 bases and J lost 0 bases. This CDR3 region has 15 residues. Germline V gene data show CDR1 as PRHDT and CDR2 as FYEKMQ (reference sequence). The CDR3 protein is CASRPGGSYNSPLHF. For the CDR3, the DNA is TGTGCCAGCAGGCCAGGGGGCTCCTATAATTCACCCCTCCACTTT.

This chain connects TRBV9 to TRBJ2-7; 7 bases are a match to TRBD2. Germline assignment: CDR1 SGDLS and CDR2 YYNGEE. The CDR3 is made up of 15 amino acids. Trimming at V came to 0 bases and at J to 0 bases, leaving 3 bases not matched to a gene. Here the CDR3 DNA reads TGTGCCAGCAGCGTAGGGGGGGGTTACTCCTACGAGCAGTACTTC. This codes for CASSVGGGYSYEQYF.

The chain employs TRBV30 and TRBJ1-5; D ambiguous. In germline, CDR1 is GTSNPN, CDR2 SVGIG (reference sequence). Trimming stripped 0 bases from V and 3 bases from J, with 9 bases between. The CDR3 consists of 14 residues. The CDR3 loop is CAWSVGPNNQPQHF. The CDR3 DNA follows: TGTGCCTGGAGTGTTGGCCCGAACAATCAGCCCCAGCATTTT.